This T cell receptor (beta chain) derives from a study of T cells after yellow fever vaccination (dated by TCRdb to about 2019). Regarding the study in general: Libraries from fractions with low cell numbers were prepared with the SMART-Seq v4 Ultra Low Input RNA kit. To follow T-cell clones before and after both primary and booster YFV17D yellow fever vaccination, bulk TCR alpha and beta repertoires underwent longitudinal sequencing. Two healthy male donors made up the cohort, one aged 18 to 30 years and the other aged 30 to 40 years. Blood samples were taken at several timepoints before and after primary and secondary immunization, and bulk PBMC replicates and cell subsets were isolated.

The treatment or condition label, read with the paper, signifies: live attenuated yellow fever vaccine strain. PBMCs were isolated from peripheral blood using a standard Ficoll-Paque protocol. CD4 and CD8 T-cell fractions were isolated with Dynabeads CD4 and CD8 positive selection kits. TriZol was used to extract RNA from bulk PBMCs, CD4 and CD8 fractions, and dextramer-positive and dextramer-negative fractions. On the study overall, not on this receptor specifically: Most clones expanded after primary vaccination were re-detected after the booster (approximately 96% of CD4 and around 86% of CD8), suggesting broad memory maintenance. FACS-sorted repertoires could contain abundant contaminating clonotypes from the bulk population, so computational filtering was required. Because the study included only a couple of donors, the extent to which the findings can be generalized is limited. A small share of clonotypes was detected in both CD4 and CD8 compartments, with the overlap likely arising from convergent recombination. The secondary T-cell response was found to be weaker but faster than the primary response, with a peak reached on day 5 rather than on day 15.

Sequencing used an Illumina NovaSeq 6000. TCR cDNA was synthesized by 5'RACE template switching, through which a universal primer site and unique molecular identifiers were introduced. Priming of cDNA synthesis was performed from both the TCR alpha and TCR beta constant segments. Library amplification involved two PCR steps, and the second step added sample barcodes and sequencing adapters. Sequencing of libraries was done on Illumina HiSeq 2500 (2x100 bp) or NovaSeq (2x150 bp). The original methods were these. Reads were demultiplexed and collapsed into UMI consensus sequences with MIGEC, and V(D)J alignment was performed with MiXCR. Vaccine-responding clonotypes were identified with edgeR using replicate PBMC samples, with FDR below 0.01 and a log2 fold change above 5 up to day 15 being required. CD4 or CD8 identity was assigned to each bulk clonotype according to whether the clonotype was present at higher abundance in the sequenced CD4 repertoire or the sequenced CD8 repertoire. TCRdb trimmed the raw reads at Q25, called clones with MiXCR and kept productive beta chains. Every entry covers one CDR3 protein and lists the most common genes and DNA from its rows. The V and J calls were determined by TCRdb, not by the authors. Counted in this sample were hundreds of thousands of distinct CDR3 sequences; about an eighth of them appeared once. The top ten clonotypes cover 2.5% to 4% of the sample.

With respect to this clonotype: The clone's antigen remains unknown. No much larger clone exists at a distance of one base, and base qualities are not known.

Taken from cysteine to phenylalanine, the CDR3 has 13 residues. The kept DNA is CDR3 alone, 39 bases in frame from the first base. V is shortened by 7 bases, J by 7 bases, and the region joining them spans 14 bases. Sequenced material: CD4+ T cells sorted from PBMCs, taken 15 days after the yellow fever booster vaccination. The sequence links TRBV12-3 or TRBV12-4 to TRBJ1-5; too little of a D gene remains to name it. The sequence derives from a young man who received the YFV17D yellow fever vaccine. CDR3 sequence: CASTREGEQPQHF. The DNA sequence is given as TGTGCCAGCACGAGGGAGGGCGAGCAGCCCCAGCATTTT.